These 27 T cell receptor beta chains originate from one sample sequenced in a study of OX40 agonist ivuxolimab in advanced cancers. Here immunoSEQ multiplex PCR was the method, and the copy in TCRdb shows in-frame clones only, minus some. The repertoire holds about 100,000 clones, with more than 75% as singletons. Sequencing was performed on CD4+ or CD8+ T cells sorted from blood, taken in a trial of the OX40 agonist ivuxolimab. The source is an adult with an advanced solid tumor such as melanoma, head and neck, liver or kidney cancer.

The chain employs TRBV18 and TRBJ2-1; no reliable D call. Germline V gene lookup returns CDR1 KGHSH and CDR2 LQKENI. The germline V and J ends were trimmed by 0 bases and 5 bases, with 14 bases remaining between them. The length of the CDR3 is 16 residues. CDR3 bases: TGTGCCAGCTCACCACCGCTCGCGAAGGGCCACAATGAGCAGTTCTTC. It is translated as CASSPPLAKGHNEQFF.

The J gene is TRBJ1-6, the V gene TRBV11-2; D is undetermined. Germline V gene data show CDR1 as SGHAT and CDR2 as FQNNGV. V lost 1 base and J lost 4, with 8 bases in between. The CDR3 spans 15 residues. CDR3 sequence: CASSLVLPYNSPLHF. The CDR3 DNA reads TGTGCCAGCAGCTTAGTCCTCCCGTATAATTCACCCCTCCACTTT.

This CDR3 is CASSIEPWEGYTF. For the CDR3, the DNA is TGTGCCAGTAGTATCGAACCCTGGGAAGGCTACACCTTC. This chain connects TRBV19 to TRBJ1-2; D is uncertain. This CDR3 contains 13 residues. CDR1 is LNHDA and CDR2 is SQIVND in the germline V gene (reference sequence). Trimming removed 3 bases from V and 8 bases from J, with 13 bases in between.

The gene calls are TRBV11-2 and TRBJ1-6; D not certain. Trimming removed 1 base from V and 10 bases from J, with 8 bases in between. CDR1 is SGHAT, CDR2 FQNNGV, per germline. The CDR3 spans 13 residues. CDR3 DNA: TGTGCCAGCAGCTTAGTGGCAGTCTCACCCCTCCACTTT. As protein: CASSLVAVSPLHF.

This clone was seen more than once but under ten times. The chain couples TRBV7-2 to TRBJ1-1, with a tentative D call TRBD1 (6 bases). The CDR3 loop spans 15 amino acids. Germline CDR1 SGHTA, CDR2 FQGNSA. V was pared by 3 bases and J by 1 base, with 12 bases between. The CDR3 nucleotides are TGTGCCAGCAGCTTGTCGGGACAAGAGAACACTGAAGCTTTCTTT. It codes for CASSLSGQENTEAFF.

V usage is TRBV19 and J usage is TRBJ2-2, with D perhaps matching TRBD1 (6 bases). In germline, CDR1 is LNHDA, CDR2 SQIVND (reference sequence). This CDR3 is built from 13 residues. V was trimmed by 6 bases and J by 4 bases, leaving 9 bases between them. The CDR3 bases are TGTGCCAGTAGCCCAGGGGCCACCGGGGAGCTGTTTTTT. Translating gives CASSPGATGELFF. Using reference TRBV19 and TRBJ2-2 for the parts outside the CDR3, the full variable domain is DGGITQSPKYLFRKEGQNVTLSCEQNLNHDAMYWYRQDPGQGLRLIYYSQIVNDFQKGDIAEGYSVSREKKESFPLTVTSAQKNPTAFYLCASSPGATGELFFGEGSRLTVL.

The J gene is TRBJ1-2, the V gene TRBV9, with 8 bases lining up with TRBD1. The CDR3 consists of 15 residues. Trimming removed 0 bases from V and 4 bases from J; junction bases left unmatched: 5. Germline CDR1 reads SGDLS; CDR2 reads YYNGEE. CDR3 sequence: CASSVDWTGSYGYTF. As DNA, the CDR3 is TGTGCCAGCAGCGTAGATTGGACAGGGAGCTATGGCTACACCTTC.

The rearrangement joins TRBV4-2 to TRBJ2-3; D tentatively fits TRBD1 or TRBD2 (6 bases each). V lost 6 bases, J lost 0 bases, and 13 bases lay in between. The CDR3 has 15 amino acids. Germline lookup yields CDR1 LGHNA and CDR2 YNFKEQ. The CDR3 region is CASRASGASTDTQYF. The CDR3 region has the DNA TGTGCCAGCAGGGCATCGGGGGCCAGCACAGATACGCAGTATTTT.

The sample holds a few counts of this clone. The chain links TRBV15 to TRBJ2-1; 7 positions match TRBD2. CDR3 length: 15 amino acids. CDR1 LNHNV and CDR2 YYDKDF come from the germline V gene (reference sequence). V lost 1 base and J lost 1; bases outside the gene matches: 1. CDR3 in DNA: TGTGCCACCAGCAGAGGGGGGGGGTCCTACAATGAGCAGTTCTTC. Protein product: CATSRGGGSYNEQFF.

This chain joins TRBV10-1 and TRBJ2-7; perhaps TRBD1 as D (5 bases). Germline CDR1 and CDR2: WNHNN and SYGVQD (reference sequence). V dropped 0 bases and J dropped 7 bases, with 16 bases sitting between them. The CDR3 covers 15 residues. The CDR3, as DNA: TGCGCCAGCAGTGAGTCGGTCGCTGGGGCAGGGGAGCAGTACTTC. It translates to CASSESVAGAGEQYF.

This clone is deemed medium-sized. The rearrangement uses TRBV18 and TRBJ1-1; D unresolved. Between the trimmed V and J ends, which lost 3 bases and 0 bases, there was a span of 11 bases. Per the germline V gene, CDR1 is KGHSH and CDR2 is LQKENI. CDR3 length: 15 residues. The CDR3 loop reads CASSPGPNLNTEAFF. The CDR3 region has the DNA TGTGCCAGCTCACCTGGGCCGAATTTGAACACTGAAGCTTTCTTT. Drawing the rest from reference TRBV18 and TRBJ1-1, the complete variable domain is NAGVMQNPRHLVRRRGQEARLRCSPMKGHSHVYWYRQLPEEGLKFMVYLQKENIIDESGMPKERFSAEFPKEGPSILRIQQVVRGDSAAYFCASSPGPNLNTEAFFGQGTRLTVV.

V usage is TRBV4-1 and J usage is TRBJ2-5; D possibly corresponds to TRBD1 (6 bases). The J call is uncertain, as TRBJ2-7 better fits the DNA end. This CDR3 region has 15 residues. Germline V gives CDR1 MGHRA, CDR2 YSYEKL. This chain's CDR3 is CASSQPRTGNYEQYF. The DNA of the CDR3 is TGCGCCAGCAGCCAACCCCGTACAGGGAACTACGAGCAGTACTTC.

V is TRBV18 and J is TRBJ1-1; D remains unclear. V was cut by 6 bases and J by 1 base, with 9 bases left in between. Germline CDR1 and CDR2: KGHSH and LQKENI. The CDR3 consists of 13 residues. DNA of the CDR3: TGTGCCAGCTCTCAGGACGGGAACACTGAAGCTTTCTTT. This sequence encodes CASSQDGNTEAFF.

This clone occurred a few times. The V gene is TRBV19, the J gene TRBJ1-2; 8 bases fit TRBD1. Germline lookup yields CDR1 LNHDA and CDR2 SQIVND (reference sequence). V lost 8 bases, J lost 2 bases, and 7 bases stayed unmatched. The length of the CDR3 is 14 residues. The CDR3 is CASSPQGENYGYTF. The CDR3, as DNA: TGTGCCAGTTCTCCACAGGGGGAAAACTATGGCTACACCTTC.

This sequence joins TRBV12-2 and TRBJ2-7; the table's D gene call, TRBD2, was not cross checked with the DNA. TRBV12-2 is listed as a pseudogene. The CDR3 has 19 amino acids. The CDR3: CASRLGGGRDRRWANEQYF. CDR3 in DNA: TGTGCAAGTCGCCTAGGGGGGGGCCGCGACAGGAGGTGGGCTAACGAGCAGTACTTC.

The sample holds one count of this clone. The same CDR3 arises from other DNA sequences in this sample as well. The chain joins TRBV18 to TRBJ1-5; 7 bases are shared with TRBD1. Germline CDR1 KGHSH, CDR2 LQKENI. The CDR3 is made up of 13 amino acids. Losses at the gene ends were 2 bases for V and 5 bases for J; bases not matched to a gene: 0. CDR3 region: CASSPDRDQPQHF. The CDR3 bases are TGTGCCAGCTCACCAGACAGGGATCAGCCCCAGCATTTT.

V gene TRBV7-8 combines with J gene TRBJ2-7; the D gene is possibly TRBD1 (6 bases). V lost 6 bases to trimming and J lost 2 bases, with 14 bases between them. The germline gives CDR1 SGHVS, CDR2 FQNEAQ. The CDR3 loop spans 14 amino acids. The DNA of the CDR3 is TGTGCCAGCAGTCCATGGGACAAGCCCTACGAGCAGTACTTC. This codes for CASSPWDKPYEQYF.

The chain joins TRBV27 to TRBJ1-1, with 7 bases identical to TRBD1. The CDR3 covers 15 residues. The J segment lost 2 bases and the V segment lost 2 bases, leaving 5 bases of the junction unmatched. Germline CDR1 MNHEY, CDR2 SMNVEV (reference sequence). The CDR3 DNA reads TGTGCCAGCAGTTTAGGTTCAGGGGGTAACACTGAAGCTTTCTTT. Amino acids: CASSLGSGGNTEAFF.

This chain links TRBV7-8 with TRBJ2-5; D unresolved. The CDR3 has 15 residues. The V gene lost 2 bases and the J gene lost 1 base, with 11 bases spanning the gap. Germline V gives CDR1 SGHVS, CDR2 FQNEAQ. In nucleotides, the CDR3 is TGTGCCAGCAGCTTAAGGATAAACAGCCAAGAGACCCAGTACTTC. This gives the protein CASSLRINSQETQYF. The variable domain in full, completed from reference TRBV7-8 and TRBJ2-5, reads GAGVSQSPRYKVAKRGQDVALRCDPISGHVSLFWYQQALGQGPEFLTYFQNEAQLDKSGLPSDRFFAERPEGSVSTLKIQRTQQEDSAVYLCASSLRINSQETQYFGPGTRLLVL.

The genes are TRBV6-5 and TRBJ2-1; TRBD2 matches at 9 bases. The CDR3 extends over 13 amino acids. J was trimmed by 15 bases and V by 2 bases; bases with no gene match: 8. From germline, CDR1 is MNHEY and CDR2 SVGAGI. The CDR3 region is CASSYVARGRGFF. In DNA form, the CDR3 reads TGTGCCAGCAGTTACGTGGCGCGCGGGAGGGGGTTCTTC.

This CDR3 is CAWSAGGDSGANVLTF. DNA for the CDR3: TGTGCCTGGAGTGCTGGGGGAGACTCTGGGGCCAACGTCCTGACTTTC. The rearrangement joins TRBV30 to TRBJ2-6; D may correspond to TRBD1 or TRBD2 (5 bases each). Germline V lookup: CDR1 GTSNPN, CDR2 SVGIG (reference sequence). Trimming cost V 1 base and J 0 bases, with 10 bases left between them. The CDR3 is 16 amino acids.

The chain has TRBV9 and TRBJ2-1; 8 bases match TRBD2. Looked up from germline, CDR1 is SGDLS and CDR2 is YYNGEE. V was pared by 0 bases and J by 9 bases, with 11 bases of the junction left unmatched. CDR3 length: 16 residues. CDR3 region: CASSVVTGGPFGEQFF. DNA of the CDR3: TGTGCCAGCAGCGTAGTGACGGGAGGGCCGTTCGGTGAGCAGTTCTTC.

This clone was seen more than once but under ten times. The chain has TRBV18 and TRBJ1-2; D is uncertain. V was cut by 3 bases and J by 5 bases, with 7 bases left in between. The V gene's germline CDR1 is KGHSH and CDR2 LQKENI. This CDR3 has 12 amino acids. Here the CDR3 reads CASSPRDYGYTF. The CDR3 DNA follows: TGTGCCAGCTCACCTAGGGATTATGGCTACACCTTC.

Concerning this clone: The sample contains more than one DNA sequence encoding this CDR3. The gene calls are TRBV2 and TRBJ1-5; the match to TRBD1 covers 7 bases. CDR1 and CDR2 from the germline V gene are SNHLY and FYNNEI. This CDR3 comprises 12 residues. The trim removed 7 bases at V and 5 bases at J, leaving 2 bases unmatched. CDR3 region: CASNRGDQPQHF. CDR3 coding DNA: TGTGCCAGCAACAGGGGCGATCAGCCCCAGCATTTT.

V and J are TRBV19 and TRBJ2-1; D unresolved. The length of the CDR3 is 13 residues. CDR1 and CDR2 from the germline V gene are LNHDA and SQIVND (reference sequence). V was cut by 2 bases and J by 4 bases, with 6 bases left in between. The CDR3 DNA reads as TGTGCCAGTAGTATAAGGAAATACAATGAGCAGTTCTTC. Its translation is CASSIRKYNEQFF.

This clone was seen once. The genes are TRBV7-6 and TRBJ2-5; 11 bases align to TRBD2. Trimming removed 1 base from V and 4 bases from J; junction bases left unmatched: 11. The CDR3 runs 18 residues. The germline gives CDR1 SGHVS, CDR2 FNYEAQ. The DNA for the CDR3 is TGTGCCAGCAGCTTAGGGCAGAGGGCTAGCGGGAGGCTAGAGACCCAGTACTTC. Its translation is CASSLGQRASGRLETQYF.

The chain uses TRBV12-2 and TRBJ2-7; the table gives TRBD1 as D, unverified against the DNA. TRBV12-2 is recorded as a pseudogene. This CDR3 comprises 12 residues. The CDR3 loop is CASRFDRGEQYF. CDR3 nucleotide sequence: TGTGCAAGTCGCTTTGACAGGGGCGAGCAGTACTTC.